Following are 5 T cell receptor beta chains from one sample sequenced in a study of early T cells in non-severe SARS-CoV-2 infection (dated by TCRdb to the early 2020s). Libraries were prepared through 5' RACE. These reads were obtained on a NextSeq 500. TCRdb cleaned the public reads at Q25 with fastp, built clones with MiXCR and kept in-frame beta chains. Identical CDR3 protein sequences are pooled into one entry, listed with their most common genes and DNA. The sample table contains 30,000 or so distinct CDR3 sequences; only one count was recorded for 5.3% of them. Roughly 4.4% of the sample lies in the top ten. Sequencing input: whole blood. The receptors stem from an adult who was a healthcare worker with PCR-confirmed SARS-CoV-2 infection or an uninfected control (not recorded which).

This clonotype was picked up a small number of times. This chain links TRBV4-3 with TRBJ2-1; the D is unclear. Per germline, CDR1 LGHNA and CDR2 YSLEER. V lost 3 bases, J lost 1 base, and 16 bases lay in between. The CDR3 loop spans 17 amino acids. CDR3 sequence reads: CASSQAEAGASYNEQFF. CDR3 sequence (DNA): TGCGCCAGCAGCCAGGCGGAAGCCGGCGCGTCCTACAATGAGCAGTTCTTC.

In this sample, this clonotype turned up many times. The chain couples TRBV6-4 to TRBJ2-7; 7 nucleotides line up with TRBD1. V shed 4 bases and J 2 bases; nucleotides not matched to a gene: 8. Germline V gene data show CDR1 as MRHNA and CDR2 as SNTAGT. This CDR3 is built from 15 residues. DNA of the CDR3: TGTGCCAGCAGTGGCTACGGGACAGTTCCCTACGAGCAGTACTTC. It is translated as CASSGYGTVPYEQYF.

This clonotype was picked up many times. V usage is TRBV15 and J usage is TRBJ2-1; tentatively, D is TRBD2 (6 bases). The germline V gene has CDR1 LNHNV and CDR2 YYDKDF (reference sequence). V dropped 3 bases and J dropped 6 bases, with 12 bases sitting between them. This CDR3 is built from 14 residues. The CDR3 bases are TGTGCCACCAGCAGGGCGGGGATCGGCAATGAGCAGTTCTTC. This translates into CATSRAGIGNEQFF.

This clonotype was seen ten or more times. CDR3: CASRLGPYGYTF. DNA of the CDR3: TGTGCCAGCAGACTCGGCCCCTATGGCTACACCTTC. The chain links TRBV6-5 to TRBJ1-2; no firm D call. This CDR3 contains 12 residues. With 6 bases removed from V and 4 bases from J, the gap between germline ends came to 9 bases. The germline V gene has CDR1 MNHEY and CDR2 SVGAGI.

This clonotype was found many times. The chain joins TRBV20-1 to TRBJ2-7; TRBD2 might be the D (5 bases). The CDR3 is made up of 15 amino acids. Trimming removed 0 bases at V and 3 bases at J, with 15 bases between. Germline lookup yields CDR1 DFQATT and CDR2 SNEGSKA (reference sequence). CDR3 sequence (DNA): TGCAGTGCTAGAGATCCTGGACTTTCCGACTACGAGCAGTACTTC. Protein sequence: CSARDPGLSDYEQYF.